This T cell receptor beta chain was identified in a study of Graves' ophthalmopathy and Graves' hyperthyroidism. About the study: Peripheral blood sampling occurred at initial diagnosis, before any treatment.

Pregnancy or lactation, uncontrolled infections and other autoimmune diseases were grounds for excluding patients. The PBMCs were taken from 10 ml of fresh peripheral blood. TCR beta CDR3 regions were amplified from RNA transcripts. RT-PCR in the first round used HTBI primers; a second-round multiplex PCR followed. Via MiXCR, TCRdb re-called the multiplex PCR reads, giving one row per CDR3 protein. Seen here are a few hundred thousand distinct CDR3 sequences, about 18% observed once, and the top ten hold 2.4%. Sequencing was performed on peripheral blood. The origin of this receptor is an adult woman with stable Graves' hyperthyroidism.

CDR3 bases: TGTGCCAGCTCACCATTGTCAGGTGTTACCCCTTCACCCCTCCACTTT. Its translation is CASSPLSGVTPSPLHF. The chain joins TRBV18 to TRBJ1-6; D gene ambiguous. This CDR3 is 16 amino acids long. Germline V gene data show CDR1 as KGHSH and CDR2 as LQKENI. V gave up 2 bases and J gave up 9 bases, with 17 bases separating them. Full variable domain (missing parts from reference TRBV18 and TRBJ1-6): NAGVMQNPRHLVRRRGQEARLRCSPMKGHSHVYWYRQLPEEGLKFMVYLQKENIIDESGMPKERFSAEFPKEGPSILRIQQVVRGDSAAYFCASSPLSGVTPSPLHFGNGTRLTVT.